The clone carrying this TCR beta chain was seen just once. Antigen unknown. Naive CD45RA+ and memory CD45RA-negative subsets were split from CD4+ cells. The CDR3 length is 17 residues. Trimming took off 1 base at V and 4 bases at J, with 16 bases between the two ends. Per germline, CDR1 SEHNR and CDR2 FQNEAQ (reference sequence). This entry is derived from a study of shared clonotypes between healthy human individuals. Study-level background: The donor pool was made up of a couple of women and three men aged 18 to 49. Study observations and caveats: Clonotypes which were not shared had lower generation probabilities than clonotypes that all four donors shared. Across four donors, naive CD4 shared around 5.4%, naive CD8 more than 3%, memory CD4 roughly 2.2%, memory CD8 0.4% to 0.5%.

The data were produced by immunoSEQ multiplex PCR, yet TCRdb's version contains in-frame clones alone and is incomplete. The sample records some 2.4 million clones, approximately 93% being singletons. The chain joins TRBV7-9 to TRBJ1-4, with D possibly being TRBD1 (6 bases). The TCR sequence derives from a man younger than 35 in good health. Some clones in this sample may be carry-over from other donors' samples. Input material: naive CD4+ T cells from PBMCs. Subset in this sample: CD45RA+ positively selected. CDR3 bases: TGTGCCAGCAGCTTAGTTGGGGGCGGATTTGGTAATGAAAAACTGTTTTTT. It codes for CASSLVGGGFGNEKLFF.